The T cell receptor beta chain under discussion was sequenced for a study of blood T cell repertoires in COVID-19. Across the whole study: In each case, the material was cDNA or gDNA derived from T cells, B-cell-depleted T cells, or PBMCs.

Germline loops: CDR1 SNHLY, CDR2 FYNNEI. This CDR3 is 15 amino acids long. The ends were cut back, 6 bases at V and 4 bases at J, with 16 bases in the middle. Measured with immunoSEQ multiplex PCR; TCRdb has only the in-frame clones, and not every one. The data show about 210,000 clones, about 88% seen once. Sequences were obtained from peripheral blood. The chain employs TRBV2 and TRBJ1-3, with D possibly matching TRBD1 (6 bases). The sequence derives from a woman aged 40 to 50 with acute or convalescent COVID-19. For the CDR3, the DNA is TGTGCCAGCAGCCTCGAACAGGGTTCAGGAAACACCATATATTTT. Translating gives CASSLEQGSGNTIYF.